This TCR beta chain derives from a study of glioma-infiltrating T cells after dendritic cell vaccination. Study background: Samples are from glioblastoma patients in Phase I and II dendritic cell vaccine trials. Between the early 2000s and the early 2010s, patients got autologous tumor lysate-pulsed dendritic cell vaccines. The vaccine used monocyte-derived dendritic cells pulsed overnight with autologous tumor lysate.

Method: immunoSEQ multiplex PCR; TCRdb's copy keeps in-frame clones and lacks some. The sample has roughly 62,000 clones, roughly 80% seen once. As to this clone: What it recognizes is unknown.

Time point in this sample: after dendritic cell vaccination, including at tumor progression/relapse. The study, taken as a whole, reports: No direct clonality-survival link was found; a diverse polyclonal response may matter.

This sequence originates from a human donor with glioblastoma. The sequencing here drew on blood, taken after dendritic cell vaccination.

The CDR3 here is CATSRFLWRTEAFF. In nucleotides, the CDR3 is TGTGCCACCAGCAGATTCCTTTGGCGGACTGAAGCTTTCTTT. The rearrangement uses TRBV15 and TRBJ1-1; no firm D call. Trimming took off 2 bases at V and 5 bases at J, with 12 bases between the two ends. Germline assignment: CDR1 LNHNV and CDR2 YYDKDF (reference sequence). This CDR3 has 14 residues.